These 27 T cell receptor beta chains originate from one sample sequenced in a study of T cell changes during pregnancy in multiple sclerosis. Method: immunoSEQ multiplex PCR; TCRdb's copy keeps in-frame clones and lacks some. The sample contains approximately 40,000 clones, approximately 92% of which appear only once. The sequenced sample consisted of peripheral blood. These receptor sequences come from a female donor with multiple sclerosis, enrolled in a pregnancy study.

V and J are TRBV2 and TRBJ1-2; 7 nucleotides align to TRBD1. Trimming at V came to 5 bases and at J to 4 bases, leaving 16 bases not matched to a gene. CDR1 SNHLY and CDR2 FYNNEI come from the germline V gene. The CDR3 has 17 residues. CDR3 coding DNA: TGTGCCAGCAGTTGGGTTAGGACAGGTCCACTTTCCTATGGCTACACCTTC. Its translation is CASSWVRTGPLSYGYTF.

The chain joins TRBV5-4 to TRBJ2-7, with TRBD2 identical over 7 bases. The CDR3 totals 14 residues. Germline lookup yields CDR1 SGHNT and CDR2 YYREEE (reference sequence). J was trimmed by 2 bases and V by 4 bases; bases with no gene match: 6. The CDR3 loop reads CASSHVGGTYEQYF. CDR3 sequence (DNA): TGTGCCAGCAGCCACGTGGGGGGGACCTACGAGCAGTACTTC.

The chain employs TRBV6-6 and TRBJ2-7; 10 bases fit TRBD1. Trimming took 4 bases from V and 3 from J; bases not matched to a gene: 6. CDR1 is MNHNY and CDR2 is SVGAGI in the germline V gene (reference sequence). The CDR3 loop spans 15 amino acids. CDR3 amino acids: CASSSGTGADYEQYF. The CDR3 bases are TGTGCCAGCAGTTCCGGGACAGGGGCGGACTACGAGCAGTACTTC.

This chain links TRBV7-9 with TRBJ2-1, with 9 bases aligning to TRBD1. This CDR3 is built from 16 residues. The germline CDR1 and CDR2 sequences are SEHNR and FQNEAQ (reference sequence). Losses at the gene ends were 5 bases for V and 4 bases for J; bases not matched to a gene: 9. In DNA form, the CDR3 reads TGTGCCAGCAGCGCATTGACAGGGGGAGGTTACAATGAGCAGTTCTTC. Its translation: CASSALTGGGYNEQFF.

Here the CDR3 DNA reads TGTGCCAGCATGGGGGGGGCTCAGCCCCAGCATTTT. Translation gives CASMGGAQPQHF. The chain links TRBV6-6 to TRBJ1-5; D perhaps matches TRBD1 (6 bases). CDR3 length: 12 residues. Trimming stripped 7 bases from V and 6 bases from J, with 10 bases between. Germline assignment: CDR1 MNHNY and CDR2 SVGAGI (reference sequence).

This chain joins TRBV9 and TRBJ2-3, with 15 bases aligning to TRBD2. V lost 2 bases to trimming and J lost 1 base; unmatched junction nucleotides: 8. CDR3 length equals 19 residues. Per germline, CDR1 SGDLS and CDR2 YYNGEE. Here the CDR3 DNA reads TGTGCCAGCAGCGTCGCCGGGACTAGCGGGAGGAAGGGCACAGATACGCAGTATTTT. Protein sequence: CASSVAGTSGRKGTDTQYF.

CDR3 sequence reads: CASSATGQAYEQYF. DNA for the CDR3: TGTGCCAGCAGTGCTACGGGACAGGCCTACGAGCAGTACTTC. The chain links TRBV25-1 to TRBJ2-7; 8 bases match TRBD1. CDR3 length: 14 residues. Trimming at V came to 4 bases and at J to 2 bases, leaving 4 bases not matched to a gene. Looked up from germline, CDR1 is MGHDK and CDR2 is SYGVNS.

The gene calls are TRBV11-3 and TRBJ2-1; 7 nucleotides match TRBD2. V lost 5 bases to trimming and J lost 2 bases; unmatched junction nucleotides: 6. The CDR3 sequence is 15 residues long. Germline CDR1 reads SGHNT; CDR2 reads YENEEA. CDR3 coding DNA: TGTGCCAGCAGCAGAGGGAGGGCAGCCTACAATGAGCAGTTCTTC. Translation gives CASSRGRAAYNEQFF.

The chain uses TRBV2 and TRBJ2-5, with 7 bases matching TRBD2. Germline CDR1 reads SNHLY; CDR2 reads FYNNEI. The CDR3 has 17 amino acids. V dropped 1 base and J dropped 5; count of bases not matched to a gene: 13. The CDR3 region has the DNA TGTGCCAGCAGTGAAGGCCTCCTAGCGGAGGTGCTGGAGACCCAGTACTTC. Protein: CASSEGLLAEVLETQYF. The full variable domain, with the rest looked up from reference TRBV2 and TRBJ2-5, is EPEVTQTPSHQVTQMGQEVILRCVPISNHLYFYWYRQILGQKVEFLVSFYNNEISEKSEIFDDQFSVERPDGSNFTLKIRSTKLEDSAMYFCASSEGLLAEVLETQYFGPGTRLLVL.

V and J are TRBV18 and TRBJ2-5; 13 bases are a match to TRBD2. The V gene end was trimmed by 3 bases and the J gene end by 0 bases; junction bases not matched to a gene: 1. Per germline, CDR1 KGHSH and CDR2 LQKENI. This CDR3 region has 16 residues. CDR3 DNA: TGTGCCAGCTCACCGGGGACTAGCGGGAACCAAGAGACCCAGTACTTC. This translates into CASSPGTSGNQETQYF.

The V call is TRBV19, the J call TRBJ2-1; TRBD1 agrees at 8 bases. The J segment lost 4 bases and the V segment lost 3 bases, leaving 11 bases of the junction unmatched. The germline V gene encodes CDR1 LNHDA and CDR2 SQIVND (reference sequence). The CDR3 runs to 17 residues. The CDR3 DNA follows: TGTGCCAGTAGTATTGGCCCAGGGGGCGGCCTATACAATGAGCAGTTCTTC. Translation: CASSIGPGGGLYNEQFF.

The chain is built from TRBV7-9 and TRBJ1-1; D uncertain. This CDR3 is built from 13 residues. CDR1 SEHNR and CDR2 FQNEAQ come from the germline V gene (reference sequence). V shed 2 bases and J shed 4 bases, with 8 bases lying between them. The chain's CDR3 is CASSLLPGTEAFF. The CDR3 nucleotides are TGTGCCAGCAGCTTACTCCCGGGCACTGAAGCTTTCTTT.

The J gene is TRBJ1-2, the V gene TRBV6-4; 7 bases are a match to TRBD1. The CDR3 has 17 residues. Germline assignment: CDR1 MRHNA and CDR2 SNTAGT. J was trimmed by 5 bases and V by 6 bases; bases with no gene match: 18. CDR3: CASSRDYFVGQSYGYTF. CDR3 bases: TGTGCCAGCAGCCGGGACTACTTCGTGGGACAGTCATATGGCTACACCTTC.

The chain links TRBV4-3 to TRBJ2-3, with TRBD2 matching 11 bases. This CDR3 is built from 16 residues. The V gene end was trimmed by 1 base and the J gene end by 5 bases; junction bases not matched to a gene: 5. Germline V lookup: CDR1 LGHNA, CDR2 YSLEER. CDR3 residues: CASSQGLAGGVDTQYF. CDR3 nucleotide sequence: TGCGCCAGCAGCCAAGGCCTAGCGGGAGGAGTAGATACGCAGTATTTT.

The J gene is TRBJ2-1, the V gene TRBV18; 8 bases map to TRBD2. Germline CDR1 is KGHSH and CDR2 is LQKENI. This CDR3 has 15 amino acids. The V segment lost 5 bases and the J segment 10 bases; nucleotides outside the gene matches: 13. CDR3 amino acids: CASSAGTRGSREQFF. The DNA for the CDR3 is TGTGCCAGCTCAGCCGGGACTAGAGGGAGTCGGGAGCAGTTCTTC.

This rearrangement joins TRBV28 to TRBJ1-5; the D is unclear. This CDR3 is 12 amino acids long. V shed 4 bases and J shed 3 bases, with 4 bases lying between them. The germline CDR1 and CDR2 sequences are MDHEN and SYDVKM. The CDR3 DNA is TGTGCCAGCAGTTCCAACAATCAGCCCCAGCATTTT. Protein: CASSSNNQPQHF.

This chain links TRBV5-6 with TRBJ2-1, with TRBD2 matching over 10 bases. Germline CDR1 is SGHDT and CDR2 is YYEEEE. V lost 4 bases and J lost 12; bases outside the gene matches: 10. The CDR3 runs to 14 residues. DNA of the CDR3: TGTGCCAGCAGCCCCGGGGGGTTAGCGGGAGGGCAGTTCTTC. It is translated as CASSPGGLAGGQFF.

V gene TRBV9 combines with J gene TRBJ2-3; 8 bases fit TRBD2. V trimming: 4 bases; J trimming: 3 bases; junction bases outside the gene matches: 13. CDR1 is SGDLS and CDR2 is YYNGEE in the germline V gene. This CDR3 has 17 residues. The CDR3 DNA is TGTGCCAGCAGCCCTCCCAGCGGGGGCCCGACTACAGATACGCAGTATTTT. This codes for CASSPPSGGPTTDTQYF.

This rearrangement joins TRBV5-8 to TRBJ1-4, with a weak D call TRBD1 (5 bases). CDR1 is SGHTS and CDR2 is YDEGEE in the germline V gene. The V and J ends lost 6 bases and 7 bases respectively, with 22 bases between them. There are 16 residues in the CDR3. CDR3 nucleotide sequence: TGTGCCAGCACGTTAGACCGGGGCCTATTTGGTGAAAAACTGTTTTTT. The encoded protein is CASTLDRGLFGEKLFF. Using reference TRBV5-8 and TRBJ1-4 for the parts outside the CDR3, the full variable domain is EAGVTQSPTHLIKTRGQQATLRCSPISGHTSVYWYQQALGLGLQFLLWYDEGEERNRGNFPPRFSGRQFPNYSSELNVNALELEDSALYLCASTLDRGLFGEKLFFGSGTQLSVL.

This clone turned up a few times. The chain links TRBV29-1 to TRBJ1-3; D is uncertain. With 5 bases removed from V and 1 base from J, the gap between germline ends came to 12 bases. Germline V gives CDR1 SQVTM, CDR2 ANQGSEA. This CDR3 is built from 14 residues. CDR3 coding DNA: TGCAGCGTTTCCCCGGACTCTTCTGGAAACACCATATATTTT. Residues: CSVSPDSSGNTIYF.

The DNA for the CDR3 is TGTGCCATCAGTGAGTCGGCGACTAGTACTTACGGGGGGTACAATGAGCAGTTCTTC. Encoded protein: CAISESATSTYGGYNEQFF. The rearrangement links TRBV10-3 to TRBJ2-1; 7 nucleotides align to TRBD2. The CDR3 has 19 amino acids. CDR1 and CDR2 from the germline V gene are ENHRY and SYGVKD. V gave up 0 bases and J gave up 4 bases; unmatched junction bases: 15.

The chain has TRBV2 and TRBJ2-7; D perhaps matches TRBD2 (6 bases). This CDR3 contains 15 residues. V dropped 7 bases and J dropped 4 bases, with 20 bases sitting between them. Germline loops: CDR1 SNHLY, CDR2 FYNNEI. CDR3 residues: CASTTPRDSIYEQYF. The CDR3 bases are TGTGCCAGCACCACCCCCCGGGACTCAATTTACGAGCAGTACTTC.

CDR3 nucleotide sequence: TGTGCCAGCAGGCCAACTAGCGGGCTCTACAATGAGCAGTTCTTC. This codes for CASRPTSGLYNEQFF. This chain uses TRBV2 with TRBJ2-1, with 9 positions matching TRBD2. This CDR3 spans 15 amino acids. J gave up 3 bases and V 6 bases, and 6 bases lay outside the gene matches. Germline CDR1 is SNHLY and CDR2 is FYNNEI.

The chain employs TRBV7-2 and TRBJ2-3, with TRBD2 identical over 9 bases. This CDR3 spans 18 amino acids. Per the germline V gene, CDR1 is SGHTA and CDR2 is FQGNSA. The junction had 14 bases not matched to a gene; V was cut back by 1 base and J by 6 bases. This CDR3 reads CASSLGSQIAGEWDTQYF. CDR3 bases: TGTGCCAGCAGCTTAGGGTCCCAGATAGCGGGAGAGTGGGATACGCAGTATTTT.

This clone rates as medium-sized. Here the CDR3 reads CASSLTAMNTEAFF. DNA of the CDR3: TGTGCCAGCAGCTTAACAGCCATGAACACTGAAGCTTTCTTT. The gene calls are TRBV7-3 and TRBJ1-1; D is uncertain. V shed 0 bases and J shed 0 bases, with 5 bases lying between them. This CDR3 is 14 amino acids long. Germline CDR1 is SGHTA and CDR2 is FQGTGA.

The rearrangement uses TRBV18 and TRBJ2-5; no firm D call. CDR1 is KGHSH and CDR2 is LQKENI in the germline V gene. V was trimmed by 4 bases and J by 1 base, leaving 10 bases between them. The CDR3 totals 14 residues. CDR3 sequence (DNA): TGTGCCAGCTCACAGGGCAGATCCCAAGAGACCCAGTACTTC. Protein product: CASSQGRSQETQYF.

This clone has a single count. CDR3 region: CASINHRGGTNYGYTF. The CDR3 DNA sequence: TGTGCCAGCATCAACCACAGGGGAGGGACTAACTATGGCTACACCTTC. The rearrangement uses TRBV7-2 and TRBJ1-2; 7 nucleotides align to TRBD1. V shed 7 bases and J 0 bases; nucleotides not matched to a gene: 11. CDR1 and CDR2 from the germline V gene are SGHTA and FQGNSA. The CDR3 sequence is 16 residues long.